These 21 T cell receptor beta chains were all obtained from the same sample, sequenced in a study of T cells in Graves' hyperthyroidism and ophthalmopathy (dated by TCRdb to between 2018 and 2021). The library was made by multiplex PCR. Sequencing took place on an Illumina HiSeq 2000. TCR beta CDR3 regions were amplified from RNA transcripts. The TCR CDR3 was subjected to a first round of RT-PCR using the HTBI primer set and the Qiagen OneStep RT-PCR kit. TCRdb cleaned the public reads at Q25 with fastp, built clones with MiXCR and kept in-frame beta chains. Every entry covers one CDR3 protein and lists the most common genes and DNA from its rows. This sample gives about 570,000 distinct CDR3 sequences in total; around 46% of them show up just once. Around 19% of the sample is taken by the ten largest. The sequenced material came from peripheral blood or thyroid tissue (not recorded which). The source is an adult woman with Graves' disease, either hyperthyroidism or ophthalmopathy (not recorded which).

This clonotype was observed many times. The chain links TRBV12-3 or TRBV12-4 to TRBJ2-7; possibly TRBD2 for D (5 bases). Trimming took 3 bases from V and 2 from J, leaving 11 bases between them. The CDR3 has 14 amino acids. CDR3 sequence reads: CASSFVREAYEQYF. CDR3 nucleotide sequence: TGTGCCAGCAGTTTTGTCCGGGAAGCCTACGAGCAGTACTTC.

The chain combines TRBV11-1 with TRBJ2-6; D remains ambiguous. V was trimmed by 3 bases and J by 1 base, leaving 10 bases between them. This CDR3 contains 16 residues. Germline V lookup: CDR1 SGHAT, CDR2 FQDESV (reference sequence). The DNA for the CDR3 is TGTGCCAGCAGCTTTCGACGTTTATCTGGGGCCAACGTCCTGACTTTC. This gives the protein CASSFRRLSGANVLTF. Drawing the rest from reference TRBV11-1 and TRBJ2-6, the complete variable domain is EAEVAQSPRYKITEKSQAVAFWCDPISGHATLYWYRQILGQGPELLVQFQDESVVDDSQLPKDRFSAERLKGVDSTLKIQPAELGDSAMYLCASSFRRLSGANVLTFGAGSRLTVL.

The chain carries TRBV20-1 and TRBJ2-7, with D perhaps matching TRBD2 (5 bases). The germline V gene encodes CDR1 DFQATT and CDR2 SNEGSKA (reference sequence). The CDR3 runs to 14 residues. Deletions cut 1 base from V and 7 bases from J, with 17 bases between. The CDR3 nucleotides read TGCAGTGCTAGAGGTCTCGGGGAACATCGAGAGCAGTACTTC. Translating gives CSARGLGEHREQYF.

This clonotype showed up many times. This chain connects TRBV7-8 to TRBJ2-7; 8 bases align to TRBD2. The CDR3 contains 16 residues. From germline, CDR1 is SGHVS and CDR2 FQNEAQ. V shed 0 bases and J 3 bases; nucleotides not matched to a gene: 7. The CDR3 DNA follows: TGTGCCAGCAGCTTAGCCCTAAGCGGGAGCTACTACGAGCAGTACTTC. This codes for CASSLALSGSYYEQYF.

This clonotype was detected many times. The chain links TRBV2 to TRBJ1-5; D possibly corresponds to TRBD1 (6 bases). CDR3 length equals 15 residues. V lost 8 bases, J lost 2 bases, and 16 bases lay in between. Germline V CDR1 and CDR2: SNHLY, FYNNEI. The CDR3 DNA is TGTGCCAGCGGGGGGGGGCCCAGTGGCAATCAGCCCCAGCATTTT. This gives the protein CASGGGPSGNQPQHF. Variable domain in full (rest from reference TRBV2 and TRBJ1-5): EPEVTQTPSHQVTQMGQEVILRCVPISNHLYFYWYRQILGQKVEFLVSFYNNEISEKSEIFDDQFSVERPDGSNFTLKIRSTKLEDSAMYFCASGGGPSGNQPQHFGDGTRLSIL.

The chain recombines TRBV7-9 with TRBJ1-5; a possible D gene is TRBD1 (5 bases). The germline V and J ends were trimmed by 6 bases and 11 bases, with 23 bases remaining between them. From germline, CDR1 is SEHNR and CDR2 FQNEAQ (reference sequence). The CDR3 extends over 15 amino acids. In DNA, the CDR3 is TGTGCCAGCAGTTTTTGGGGACCCTGGGCGGAGTCCCAGCATTTT. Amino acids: CASSFWGPWAESQHF.

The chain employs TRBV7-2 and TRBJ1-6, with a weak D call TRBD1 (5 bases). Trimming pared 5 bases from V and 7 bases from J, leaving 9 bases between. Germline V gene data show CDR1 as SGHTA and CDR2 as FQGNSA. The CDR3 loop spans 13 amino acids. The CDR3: CASSQNRNSPLHF. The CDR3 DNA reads TGTGCCAGCAGCCAAAACAGGAATTCACCCCTCCACTTT. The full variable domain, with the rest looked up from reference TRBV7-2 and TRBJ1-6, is GAGVSQSPSNKVTEKGKDVELRCDPISGHTALYWYRQSLGQGLEFLIYFQGNSAPDKSGLPSDRFSAERTGGSVSTLTIQRTQQEDSAVYLCASSQNRNSPLHFGNGTRLTVT.

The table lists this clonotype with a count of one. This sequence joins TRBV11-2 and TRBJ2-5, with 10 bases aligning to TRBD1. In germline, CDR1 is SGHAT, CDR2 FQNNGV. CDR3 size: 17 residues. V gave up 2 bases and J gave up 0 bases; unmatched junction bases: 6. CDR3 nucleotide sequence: TGTGCCAGCAGCTTACTCGGGACAGGGGCCGACCAAGAGACCCAGTACTTC. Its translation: CASSLLGTGADQETQYF. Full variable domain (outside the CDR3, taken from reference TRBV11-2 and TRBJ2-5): EAGVAQSPRYKIIEKRQSVAFWCNPISGHATLYWYQQILGQGPKLLIQFQNNGVVDDSQLPKDRFSAERLKGVDSTLKIQPAKLEDSAVYLCASSLLGTGADQETQYFGPGTRLLVL.

The CDR3, as DNA: TGTGCCAGCAGCTTAGCCTACCAGTACTTC. Translated: CASSLAYQYF. The V gene is TRBV7-2, the J gene TRBJ2-5; D remains unclear. V lost 0 bases and J lost 10, with 3 bases in between. This CDR3 spans 10 amino acids. CDR1 and CDR2 (germline): SGHTA, FQGNSA.

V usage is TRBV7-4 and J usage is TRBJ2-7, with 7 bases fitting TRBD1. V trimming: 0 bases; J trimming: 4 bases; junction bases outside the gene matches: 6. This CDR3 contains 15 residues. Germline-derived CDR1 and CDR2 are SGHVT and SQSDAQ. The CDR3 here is CASSLAGQEQYEQYF. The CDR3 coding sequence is TGTGCCAGCAGCTTAGCCGGACAGGAGCAGTACGAGCAGTACTTC.

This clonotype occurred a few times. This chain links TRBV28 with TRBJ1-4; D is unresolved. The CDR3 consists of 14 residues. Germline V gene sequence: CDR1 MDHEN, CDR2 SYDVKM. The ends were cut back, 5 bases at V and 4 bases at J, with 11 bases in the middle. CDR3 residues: CASSAGTLNEKLFF. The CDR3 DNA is TGTGCCAGCAGTGCAGGAACACTTAATGAAAAACTGTTTTTT. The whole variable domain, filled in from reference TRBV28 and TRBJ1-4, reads DVKVTQSSRYLVKRTGEKVFLECVQDMDHENMFWYRQDPGLGLRLIYFSYDVKMKEKGDIPEGYSVSREKKERFSLILESASTNQTSMYLCASSAGTLNEKLFFGSGTQLSVL.

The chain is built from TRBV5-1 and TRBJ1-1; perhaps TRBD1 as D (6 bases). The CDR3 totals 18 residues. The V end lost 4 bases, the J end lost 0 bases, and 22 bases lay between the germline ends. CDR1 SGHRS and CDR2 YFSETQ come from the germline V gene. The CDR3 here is CASSMDQGRPVMNTEAFF. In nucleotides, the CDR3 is TGCGCCAGCAGCATGGACCAGGGGAGGCCTGTGATGAACACTGAAGCTTTCTTT.

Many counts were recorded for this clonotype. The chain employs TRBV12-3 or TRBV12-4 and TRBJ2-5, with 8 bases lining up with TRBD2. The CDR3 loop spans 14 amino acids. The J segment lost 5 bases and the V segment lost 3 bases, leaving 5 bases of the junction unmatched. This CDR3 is CASSLRGAGETQYF. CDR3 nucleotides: TGTGCCAGCAGTTTGCGGGGGGCTGGGGAGACCCAGTACTTC.

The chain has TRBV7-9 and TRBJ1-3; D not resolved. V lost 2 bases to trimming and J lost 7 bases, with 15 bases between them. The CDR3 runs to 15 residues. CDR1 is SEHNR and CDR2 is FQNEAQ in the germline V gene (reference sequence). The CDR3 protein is CASSLRSGRRNTIYF. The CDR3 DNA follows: TGTGCCAGCAGCTTAAGGTCGGGGAGGAGGAACACCATATATTTT.

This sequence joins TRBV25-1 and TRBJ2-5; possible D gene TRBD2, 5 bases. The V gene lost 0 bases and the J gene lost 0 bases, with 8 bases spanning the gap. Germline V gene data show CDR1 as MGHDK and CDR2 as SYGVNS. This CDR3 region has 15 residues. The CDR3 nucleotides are TGTGCCAGCAGTGAATATCGGGGATACCAAGAGACCCAGTACTTC. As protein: CASSEYRGYQETQYF.

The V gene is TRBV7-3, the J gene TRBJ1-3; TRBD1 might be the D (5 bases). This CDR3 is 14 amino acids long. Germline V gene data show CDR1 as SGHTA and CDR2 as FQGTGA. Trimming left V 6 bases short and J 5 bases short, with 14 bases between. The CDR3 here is CASSPTRGRNTIYF. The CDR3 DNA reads TGTGCCAGCAGTCCGACGAGGGGTAGAAACACCATATATTTT.

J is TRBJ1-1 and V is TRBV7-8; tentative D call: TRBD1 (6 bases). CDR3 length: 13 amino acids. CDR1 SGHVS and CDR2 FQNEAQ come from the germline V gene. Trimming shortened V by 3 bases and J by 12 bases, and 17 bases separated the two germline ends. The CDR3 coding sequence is TGTGCCAGCAGCTTTACTCCAGGGGATAAAACTTTCTTT. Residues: CASSFTPGDKTFF.

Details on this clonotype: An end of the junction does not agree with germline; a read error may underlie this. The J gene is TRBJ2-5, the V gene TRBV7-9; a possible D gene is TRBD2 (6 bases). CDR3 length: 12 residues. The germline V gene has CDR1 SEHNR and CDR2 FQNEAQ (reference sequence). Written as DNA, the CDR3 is TGTGCCAGCAGCGAAGGAGGGTTCAACTATGGCTTC. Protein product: CASSEGGFNYGF.

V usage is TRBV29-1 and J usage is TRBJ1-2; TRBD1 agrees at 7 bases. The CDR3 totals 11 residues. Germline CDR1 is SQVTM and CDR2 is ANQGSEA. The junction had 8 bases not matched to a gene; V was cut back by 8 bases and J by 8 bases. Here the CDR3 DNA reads TGCAGCTCACAGGGGAGGGAAGGCTACACCTTC. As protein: CSSQGREGYTF. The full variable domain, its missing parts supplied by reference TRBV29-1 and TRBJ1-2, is SAVISQKPSRDICQRGTSLTIQCQVDSQVTMMFWYRQQPGQSLTLIATANQGSEATYESGFVIDKFPISRPNLTFSTLTVSNMSPEDSSIYLCSSQGREGYTFGSGTRLTVV.

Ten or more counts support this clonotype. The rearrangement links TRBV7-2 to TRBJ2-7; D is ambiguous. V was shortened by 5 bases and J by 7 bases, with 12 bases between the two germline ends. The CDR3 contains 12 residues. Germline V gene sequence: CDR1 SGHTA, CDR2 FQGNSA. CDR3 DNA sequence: TGTGCCAGCAGCCAGGTGAATAGGGAGCAGTACTTC. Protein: CASSQVNREQYF. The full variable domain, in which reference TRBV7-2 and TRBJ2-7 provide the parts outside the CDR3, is GAGVSQSPSNKVTEKGKDVELRCDPISGHTALYWYRQSLGQGLEFLIYFQGNSAPDKSGLPSDRFSAERTGGSVSTLTIQRTQQEDSAVYLCASSQVNREQYFGPGTRLTVT.

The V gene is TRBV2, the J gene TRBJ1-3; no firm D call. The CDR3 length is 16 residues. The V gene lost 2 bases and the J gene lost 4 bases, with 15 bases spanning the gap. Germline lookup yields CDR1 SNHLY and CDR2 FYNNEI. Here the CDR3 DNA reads TGTGCCAGCAGTGAATGGAGTGGGATCGTGGGAAACACCATATATTTT. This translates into CASSEWSGIVGNTIYF.